A few counts support the clone carrying this T cell receptor beta chain. The antigen remains unidentified. This record belongs to a study of regulatory T cells in long-lasting Graves disease. About the study: Newly diagnosed Graves' patients had taken antithyroid drugs under 3 months.

Relying on iRepertoire HTBI primers and Arm-PCR of CDR3 regions, the team built TCR beta libraries. TCRdb independently ran MiXCR on the multiplex PCR reads; one entry per CDR3 protein. The sample includes around 420,000 distinct CDR3 sequences, around 15% of them seen just once. Study findings and constraints: Possibly, too few samples lowered accuracy.

The time point was: newly diagnosed GD, antithyroid drugs for less than 3 months. Researchers made the TCR library from RNA that was extracted from PBMCs. In germline, CDR1 is MGHRA, CDR2 YSYEKL. The CDR3 extends over 17 amino acids. V shed 1 base and J 10 bases; nucleotides not matched to a gene: 10. The rearrangement joins TRBV4-1 to TRBJ2-1, with 13 bases matching TRBD2. The source is a female donor with Graves disease. The sample consisted of peripheral blood mononuclear cells (PBMCs), taken at new diagnosis, from a patient treated with antithyroid drugs. The CDR3 coding sequence is TGCGCCAGCAGCCAAGCTTCTGGACTAGCGGGAGTAGGGGAGCAGTTCTTC. Translating gives CASSQASGLAGVGEQFF.